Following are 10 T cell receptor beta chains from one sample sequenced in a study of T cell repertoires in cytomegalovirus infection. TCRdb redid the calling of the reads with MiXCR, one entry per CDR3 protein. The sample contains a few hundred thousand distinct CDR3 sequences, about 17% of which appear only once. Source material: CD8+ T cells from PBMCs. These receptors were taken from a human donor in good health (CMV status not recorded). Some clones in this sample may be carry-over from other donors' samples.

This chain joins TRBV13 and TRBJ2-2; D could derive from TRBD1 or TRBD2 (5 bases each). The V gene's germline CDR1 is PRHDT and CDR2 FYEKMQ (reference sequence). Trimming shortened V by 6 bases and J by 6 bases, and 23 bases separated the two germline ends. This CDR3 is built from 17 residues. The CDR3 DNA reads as TGTGCCAGCAGAAGTACAAACTGGGACGTTCCGGCCGGGGAGCTGTTTTTT. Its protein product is CASRSTNWDVPAGELFF.

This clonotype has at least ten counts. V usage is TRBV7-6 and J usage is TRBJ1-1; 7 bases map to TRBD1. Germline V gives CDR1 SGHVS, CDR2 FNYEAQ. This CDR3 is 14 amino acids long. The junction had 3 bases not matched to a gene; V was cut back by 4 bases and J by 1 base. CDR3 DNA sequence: TGTGCCAGCAGCTGGGGGACAGAGAACACTGAAGCTTTCTTT. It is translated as CASSWGTENTEAFF.

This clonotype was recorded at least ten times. The CDR3 reads CASSLVQTSSTDTQYF. The CDR3 DNA sequence: TGTGCCAGCAGCTTAGTCCAGACCTCTAGCACAGATACGCAGTATTTT. The chain carries TRBV7-9 and TRBJ2-3; D is unclear. The V end lost 1 base, the J end lost 0 bases, and 11 bases lay between the germline ends. Germline V gene lookup returns CDR1 SEHNR and CDR2 FQNEAQ (reference sequence). This CDR3 has 16 residues. Drawing the rest from reference TRBV7-9 and TRBJ2-3, the complete variable domain is DTGVSQNPRHKITKRGQNVTFRCDPISEHNRLYWYRQTLGQGPEFLTYFQNEAQLEKSRLLSDRFSAERPKGSFSTLEIQRTEQGDSAMYLCASSLVQTSSTDTQYFGPGTRLTVL.

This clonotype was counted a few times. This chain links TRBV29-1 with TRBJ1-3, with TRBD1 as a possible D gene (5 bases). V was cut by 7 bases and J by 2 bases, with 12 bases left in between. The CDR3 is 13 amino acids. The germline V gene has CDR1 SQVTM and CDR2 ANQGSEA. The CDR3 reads CSASSGPGNTIYF. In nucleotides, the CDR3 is TGCAGCGCGTCTTCGGGGCCTGGAAACACCATATATTTT.

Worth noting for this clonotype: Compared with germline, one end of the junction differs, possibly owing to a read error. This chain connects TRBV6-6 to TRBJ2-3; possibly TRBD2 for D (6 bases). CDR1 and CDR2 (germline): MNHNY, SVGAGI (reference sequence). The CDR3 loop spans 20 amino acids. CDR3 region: CACSYSNGIGGDPSTDTQYF. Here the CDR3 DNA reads TGTGCCTGCAGTTACTCTAACGGTATCGGCGGGGACCCCTCCACAGATACGCAGTATTTT.

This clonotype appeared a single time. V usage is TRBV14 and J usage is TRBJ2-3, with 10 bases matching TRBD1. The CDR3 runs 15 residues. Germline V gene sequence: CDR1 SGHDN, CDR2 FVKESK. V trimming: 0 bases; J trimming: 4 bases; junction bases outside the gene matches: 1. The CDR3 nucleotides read TGTGCCAGCAGCCAAGACGGGACAGGGGCAGATACGCAGTATTTT. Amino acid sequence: CASSQDGTGADTQYF.

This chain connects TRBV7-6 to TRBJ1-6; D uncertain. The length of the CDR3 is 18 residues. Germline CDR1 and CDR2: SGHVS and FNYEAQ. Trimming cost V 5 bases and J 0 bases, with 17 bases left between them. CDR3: CASSQFPSAYSYNSPLHF. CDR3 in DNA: TGTGCCAGCAGCCAGTTCCCCAGCGCGTACTCCTATAATTCACCCCTCCACTTT.

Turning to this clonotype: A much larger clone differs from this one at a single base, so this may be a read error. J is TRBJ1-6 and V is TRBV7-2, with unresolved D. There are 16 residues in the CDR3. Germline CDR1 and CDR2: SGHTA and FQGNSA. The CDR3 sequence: CASRNERYSFNSPLHF. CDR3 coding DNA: TGTGCCAGCAGAAACGAACGGTACTCCTTTAATTCACCCCTCCACTTT. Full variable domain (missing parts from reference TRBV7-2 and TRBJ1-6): GAGVSQSPSNKVTEKGKDVELRCDPISGHTALYWYRQSLGQGLEFLIYFQGNSAPDKSGLPSDRFSAERTGGSVSTLTIQRTQQEDSAVYLCASRNERYSFNSPLHFGNGTRLTVT.

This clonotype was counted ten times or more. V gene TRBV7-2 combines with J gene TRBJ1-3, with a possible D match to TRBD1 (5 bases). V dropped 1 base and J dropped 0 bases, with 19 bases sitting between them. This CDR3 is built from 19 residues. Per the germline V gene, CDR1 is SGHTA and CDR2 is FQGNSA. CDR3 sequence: CASSLGGGAALSSGNTIYF. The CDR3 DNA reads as TGTGCCAGCAGCTTAGGTGGGGGAGCTGCATTGAGCTCTGGAAACACCATATATTTT.

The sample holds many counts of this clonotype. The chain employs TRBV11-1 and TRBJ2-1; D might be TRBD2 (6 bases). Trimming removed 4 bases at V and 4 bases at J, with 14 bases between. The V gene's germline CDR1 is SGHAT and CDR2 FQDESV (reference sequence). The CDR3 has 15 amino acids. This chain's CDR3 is CASSWGGAVYNEQFF. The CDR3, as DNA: TGTGCCAGCAGCTGGGGAGGAGCGGTTTACAATGAGCAGTTCTTC.